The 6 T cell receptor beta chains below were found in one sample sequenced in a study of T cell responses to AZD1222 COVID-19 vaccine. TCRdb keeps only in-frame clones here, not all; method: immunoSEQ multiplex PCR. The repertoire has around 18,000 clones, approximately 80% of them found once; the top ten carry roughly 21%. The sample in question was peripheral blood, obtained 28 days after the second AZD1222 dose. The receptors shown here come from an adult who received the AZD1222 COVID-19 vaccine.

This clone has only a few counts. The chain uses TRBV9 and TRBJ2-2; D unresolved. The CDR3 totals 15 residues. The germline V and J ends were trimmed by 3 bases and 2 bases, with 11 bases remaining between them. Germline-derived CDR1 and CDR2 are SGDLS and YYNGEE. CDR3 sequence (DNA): TGTGCCAGCAGCGCTTCGTACAGCAACACCGGGGAGCTGTTTTTT. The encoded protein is CASSASYSNTGELFF.

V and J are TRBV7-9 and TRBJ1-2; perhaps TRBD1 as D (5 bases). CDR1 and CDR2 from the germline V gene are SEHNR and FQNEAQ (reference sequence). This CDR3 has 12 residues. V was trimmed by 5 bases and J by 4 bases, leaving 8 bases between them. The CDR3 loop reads CASSPGTYGYTF. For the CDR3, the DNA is TGTGCCAGCAGCCCGGGGACCTATGGCTACACCTTC.

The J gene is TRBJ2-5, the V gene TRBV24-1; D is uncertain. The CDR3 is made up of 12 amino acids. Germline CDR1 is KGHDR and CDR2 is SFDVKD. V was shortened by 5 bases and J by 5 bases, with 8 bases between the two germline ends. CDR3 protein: CATSGNGETQYF. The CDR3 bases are TGTGCCACCAGTGGGAATGGGGAGACCCAGTACTTC.

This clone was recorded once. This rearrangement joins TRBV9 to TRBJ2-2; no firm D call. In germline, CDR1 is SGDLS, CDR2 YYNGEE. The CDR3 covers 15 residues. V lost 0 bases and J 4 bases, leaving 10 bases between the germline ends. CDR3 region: CASSVDSIPTGELFF. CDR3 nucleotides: TGTGCCAGCAGCGTAGATTCCATCCCCACCGGGGAGCTGTTTTTT.

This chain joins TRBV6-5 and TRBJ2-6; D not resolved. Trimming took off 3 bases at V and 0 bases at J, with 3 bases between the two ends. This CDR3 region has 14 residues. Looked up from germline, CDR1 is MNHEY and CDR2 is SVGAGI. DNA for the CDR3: TGTGCCAGCAGTTATAGCTCTGGGGCCAACGTCCTGACTTTC. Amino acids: CASSYSSGANVLTF.

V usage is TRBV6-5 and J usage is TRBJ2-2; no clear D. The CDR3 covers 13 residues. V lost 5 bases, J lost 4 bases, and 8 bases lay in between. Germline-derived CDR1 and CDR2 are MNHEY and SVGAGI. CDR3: CASSPPPTGELFF. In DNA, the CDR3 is TGTGCCAGCAGTCCTCCCCCCACCGGGGAGCTGTTTTTT.